Listed here are 6 T cell receptor beta chains from one sample, sequenced in a study of memory CD4+ T cells and cytomegalovirus serostatus. Single viable CD3+CD4+CD8-CD45RO+ cells were sorted as the memory CD4+ T cells. Method: immunoSEQ multiplex PCR; TCRdb's copy keeps in-frame clones and lacks some. This sample carries some 52,000 clones, roughly three quarters of them seen once, and the ten largest clones take about 0.77%. The sequenced sample was memory CD4+ T cells from blood. The receptors shown here come from an adult in good health and CMV-seronegative.

The chain carries TRBV18 and TRBJ2-5, with D possibly TRBD1 on 6 matching bases. The ends were cut back, 0 bases at V and 5 bases at J, with 10 bases in the middle. Germline CDR1 reads KGHSH; CDR2 reads LQKENI. There are 14 residues in the CDR3. The CDR3 is CASSPPQGMETQYF. The CDR3 nucleotides are TGTGCCAGCTCACCACCACAGGGAATGGAGACCCAGTACTTC. Full variable domain (rest looked up from reference TRBV18 and TRBJ2-5): NAGVMQNPRHLVRRRGQEARLRCSPMKGHSHVYWYRQLPEEGLKFMVYLQKENIIDESGMPKERFSAEFPKEGPSILRIQQVVRGDSAAYFCASSPPQGMETQYFGPGTRLLVL.

Only a few counts were recorded for this clone. V usage is TRBV12-2 and J usage is TRBJ1-3. TRBV12-2 is a known pseudogene. The CDR3 is 15 residues long. CDR3 loop: CASPSRTQCGNTIYF. The DNA of the CDR3 is TGTGCAAGCCCCTCCAGGACCCAGTGTGGAAACACCATATATTTT.

V is TRBV7-8 and J is TRBJ2-5; 7 bases map to TRBD2. Germline CDR1 SGHVS, CDR2 FQNEAQ. The junction had 14 bases not matched to a gene; V was cut back by 5 bases and J by 5 bases. There are 16 residues in the CDR3. The CDR3 sequence is CASSQPLAARAETQYF. CDR3 coding DNA: TGTGCCAGCAGCCAGCCTCTAGCGGCGAGAGCGGAGACCCAGTACTTC.

The chain couples TRBV7-2 to TRBJ2-2, with D possibly being TRBD2 (6 bases). The V gene lost 1 base and the J gene lost 7 bases, with 13 bases spanning the gap. Germline V gene sequence: CDR1 SGHTA, CDR2 FQGNSA. CDR3 length equals 15 residues. The CDR3 spells CASSLEASRGGELFF. DNA for the CDR3: TGTGCCAGCAGCTTAGAGGCGTCGCGGGGCGGGGAGCTGTTTTTT.

This clone was seen a handful of times. The rearrangement uses TRBV19 and TRBJ1-4; a weak D match, TRBD1 (6 bases). Germline assignment: CDR1 LNHDA and CDR2 SQIVND (reference sequence). The V and J ends lost 4 bases and 8 bases respectively, with 14 bases between them. This CDR3 comprises 14 residues. CDR3 amino acids: CASSTLTGIEKLFF. The CDR3 DNA reads as TGTGCCAGTAGTACCCTAACAGGGATCGAAAAACTGTTTTTT.

This clone was seen a single time. This chain connects TRBV6-5 to TRBJ1-5; 8 bases line up with TRBD1. Losses at the gene ends were 6 bases for V and 0 bases for J; bases not matched to a gene: 4. The CDR3 is 15 residues long. The germline V gene has CDR1 MNHEY and CDR2 SVGAGI. The CDR3 DNA reads TGTGCCAGCAGCTATACAGGGGGTAGCAATCAGCCCCAGCATTTT. Protein sequence: CASSYTGGSNQPQHF.